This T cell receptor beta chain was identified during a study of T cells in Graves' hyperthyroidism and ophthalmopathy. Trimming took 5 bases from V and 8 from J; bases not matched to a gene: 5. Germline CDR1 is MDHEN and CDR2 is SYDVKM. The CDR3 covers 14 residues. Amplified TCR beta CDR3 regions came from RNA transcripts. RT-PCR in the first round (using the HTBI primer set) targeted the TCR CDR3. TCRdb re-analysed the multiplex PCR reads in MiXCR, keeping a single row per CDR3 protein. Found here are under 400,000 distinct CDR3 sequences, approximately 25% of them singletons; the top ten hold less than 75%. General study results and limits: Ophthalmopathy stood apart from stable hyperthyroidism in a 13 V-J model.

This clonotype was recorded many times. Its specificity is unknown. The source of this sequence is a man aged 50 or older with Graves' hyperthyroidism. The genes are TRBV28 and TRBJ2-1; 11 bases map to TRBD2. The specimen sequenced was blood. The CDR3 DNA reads TGTGCCAGCAGTCTAGCGGGAGGCCGTGATGAGCAGTTCTTC. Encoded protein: CASSLAGGRDEQFF. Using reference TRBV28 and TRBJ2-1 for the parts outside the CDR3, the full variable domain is DVKVTQSSRYLVKRTGEKVFLECVQDMDHENMFWYRQDPGLGLRLIYFSYDVKMKEKGDIPEGYSVSREKKERFSLILESASTNQTSMYLCASSLAGGRDEQFFGPGTRLTVL.